This T cell receptor beta chain was captured in a study of beta chain features in type 1 diabetes. Turning to this clone: No antigen is known for it.

Whole-study results and caveats: Type 1 diabetes patients had moderately but significantly shorter TCRB CDR3s in all four CD4+ subsets. In comparison with healthy donors, patients had naive, central memory and Treg TCRB repertoires that appeared more similar. In these data, an HLA type influence on TCRB rearrangement remained unresolved. Researchers caution that PCR might favor shorter templates, equally among patients and controls.

J lost 0 bases, V lost 3 bases, and 0 bases had no gene match. The CDR3 sequence is 14 residues long. Germline CDR1 MDHEN, CDR2 SYDVKM. Expressed TCRB transcripts were sequenced, since all the RNA that had been isolated was reverse transcribed. Repertoires were generated with immunoSEQ multiplex PCR, while TCRdb's copy carries only in-frame clones and drops some. The data contain over 55,000 clones, 40% to 60% of them seen just once; the ten biggest clones take up 2% to 3%. This TCR was recovered from a woman aged 40 to 50 with type 1 diabetes. V and J are TRBV28 and TRBJ2-7, with TRBD2 matching 9 bases. The sequencing input was Tregs from blood. The CDR3 DNA reads TGTGCCAGCAGTTTTAGCGGGAGCTCCTACGAGCAGTACTTC. Its protein product is CASSFSGSSYEQYF.